This paragraph covers one T cell receptor (beta chain) sequence. No antigen is known for it. Donors, without exception, were Caucasian adults residing in Nashville, Tennessee. For each subset, genomic DNA was distributed in equal portions over several immunoSEQ plates. Repertoires were generated with immunoSEQ multiplex PCR, while TCRdb's copy carries only in-frame clones and drops some. The sample has approximately 1,000,000 clones; approximately 77% are singletons. The sample originates from a study of shared clonotypes between healthy human individuals. General study findings and limits: Larger estimated richness was generally seen in naive subsets than in memory subsets. The researchers took only blood, and tissue repertoires probably look different.

Germline loops: CDR1 LGHNA, CDR2 YNFKEQ. J gave up 3 bases and V 3 bases, and 8 bases lay outside the gene matches. The CDR3 has 15 amino acids. The rearrangement joins TRBV4-2 to TRBJ2-7; 7 bases align to TRBD2. Material for sequencing was memory CD4+ T cells from PBMCs. The subset denotes: CD45RA-negative fraction. The receptor comes from a man aged 18 to 29 in good health. Some clones in this sample may be carry-over from other donors' samples. The chain's CDR3 is CASSQRYGRSYEQYF. DNA for the CDR3: TGTGCCAGCAGCCAGCGTTACGGGAGGAGCTACGAGCAGTACTTC.